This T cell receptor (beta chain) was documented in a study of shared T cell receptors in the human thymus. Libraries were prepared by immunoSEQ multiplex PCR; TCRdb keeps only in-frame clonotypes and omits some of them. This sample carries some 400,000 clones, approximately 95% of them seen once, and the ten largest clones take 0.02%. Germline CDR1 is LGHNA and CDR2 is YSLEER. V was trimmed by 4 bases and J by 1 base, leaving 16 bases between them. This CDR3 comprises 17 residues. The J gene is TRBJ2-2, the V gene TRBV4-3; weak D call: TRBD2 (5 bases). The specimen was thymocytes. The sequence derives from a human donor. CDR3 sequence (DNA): TGCGCCAGCAGCCCGGACTTGGACCCATGGAACACCGGGGAGCTGTTTTTT. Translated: CASSPDLDPWNTGELFF.